The 26 T cell receptor beta chains below were found in one sample sequenced in a study of cytomegalovirus exposure and HLA in healthy donors (dated by TCRdb to the late 2010s). The receptor library was made with the immunoSEQ multiplex PCR assay. The multiplex PCR relied on a mix of 60 forward primers for TCR Vbeta segments and 13 reverse primers for TCR Jbeta segments. Drawn from immuneACCESS, this table holds only the in-frame rearrangements with V and J called that TCRdb kept. Clones are partly lost; checked studies trace under half to an unresolved V gene and leave the rest unexplained. The sample includes 100,000 or so clones, with roughly four fifths observed a single time. The ten largest make up roughly a tenth of the sample. Sequencing was done on a sample of PBMCs. These receptor sequences come from a man in his fifties in good health and CMV-seronegative.

This chain joins TRBV9 and TRBJ2-5; 12 nucleotides line up with TRBD2. V lost 0 bases, J lost 4 bases, and 7 bases stayed unmatched. This CDR3 comprises 17 residues. Germline V gene data show CDR1 as SGDLS and CDR2 as YYNGEE. The CDR3 sequence: CASSVGTSGNSGETQYF. CDR3 nucleotides: TGTGCCAGCAGCGTAGGGACTAGCGGGAATTCGGGAGAGACCCAGTACTTC.

V usage is TRBV27 and J usage is TRBJ1-6, with D perhaps TRBD1 (5 bases). V lost 2 bases, J lost 5 bases, and 7 bases lay in between. The germline CDR1 and CDR2 sequences are MNHEY and SMNVEV (reference sequence). The CDR3 covers 14 residues. CDR3 residues: CASSLPGNNSPLHF. CDR3 coding DNA: TGTGCCAGCAGTTTACCAGGGAATAATTCACCCCTCCACTTT.

This chain links TRBV6-1 with TRBJ1-4, with a weak D call TRBD1 (5 bases). This CDR3 has 14 residues. Germline values: CDR1 MNHNS, CDR2 SASEGT. Trimming left V 0 bases short and J 8 bases short, with 10 bases between. The CDR3 DNA follows: TGTGCCAGCAGTGAAGCGGGGGGAGGGGAAAAACTGTTTTTT. Its translation is CASSEAGGGEKLFF.

V gene TRBV7-9 combines with J gene TRBJ2-7; D perhaps matches TRBD2 (5 bases). CDR1 and CDR2 (germline): SEHNR, FQNEAQ (reference sequence). The ends were cut back, 5 bases at V and 2 bases at J, with 10 bases in the middle. The CDR3 is 13 residues long. The CDR3 loop is CASSPRGTYEQYF. CDR3 nucleotide sequence: TGTGCCAGCAGCCCCCGAGGGACCTACGAGCAGTACTTC.

The chain combines TRBV5-1 with TRBJ2-3, with no clear D. Germline CDR1 and CDR2: SGHRS and YFSETQ. The CDR3 has 16 amino acids. The V gene lost 4 bases and the J gene lost 0 bases, with 15 bases spanning the gap. This CDR3 is CASSPPVEASTDTQYF. The CDR3 nucleotides are TGCGCCAGCAGCCCTCCCGTCGAGGCCAGCACAGATACGCAGTATTTT. The whole variable domain, remainder taken from reference TRBV5-1 and TRBJ2-3, is KAGVTQTPRYLIKTRGQQVTLSCSPISGHRSVSWYQQTPGQGLQFLFEYFSETQRNKGNFPGRFSGRQFSNSRSEMNVSTLELGDSALYLCASSPPVEASTDTQYFGPGTRLTVL.

The J gene is TRBJ1-4, the V gene TRBV5-1, with 7 bases that match TRBD1. The CDR3 is made up of 16 amino acids. The germline gives CDR1 SGHRS, CDR2 YFSETQ. V was clipped by 4 bases and J by 0 bases; unmatched bases: 6. This CDR3 is CASSPGQFATNEKLFF. In DNA form, the CDR3 reads TGCGCCAGCAGCCCGGGACAGTTTGCAACTAATGAAAAACTGTTTTTT.

The J gene is TRBJ2-5, the V gene TRBV29-1; TRBD2 might be the D (6 bases). The CDR3 totals 14 residues. Germline lookup yields CDR1 SQVTM and CDR2 ANQGSEA. Trimming removed 3 bases at V and 5 bases at J, with 16 bases between. The DNA of the CDR3 is TGCAGCGTTGAGCTGACAGCGCGGGGCGAGACCCAGTACTTC. Translated: CSVELTARGETQYF.

The chain carries TRBV5-1 and TRBJ2-7, with 10 bases aligning to TRBD2. After removal of 4 bases from V and 2 bases from J, the junction contained 3 bases not matched to a gene. Per germline, CDR1 SGHRS and CDR2 YFSETQ. There are 14 residues in the CDR3. The DNA of the CDR3 is TGCGCCAGCAGCGTAGCGGGGGGAGCCTACGAGCAGTACTTC. Protein product: CASSVAGGAYEQYF.

This chain connects TRBV2 to TRBJ2-2; 8 positions match TRBD2. This CDR3 spans 17 amino acids. Trimming took 2 bases from V and 3 from J; bases not matched to a gene: 8. Germline CDR1 is SNHLY and CDR2 is FYNNEI. DNA for the CDR3: TGTGCCAGCAGTGAACTCCGGGGGGGAGGGGACACCGGGGAGCTGTTTTTT. It yields the protein CASSELRGGGDTGELFF.

As DNA, the CDR3 is TGTGCCAGCCGACCGGGGGACAGCCCTAACTATGGCTACACCTTC. Amino acid sequence: CASRPGDSPNYGYTF. This chain links TRBV6-5 with TRBJ1-2; 7 bases fit TRBD1. The CDR3 length is 15 residues. V was clipped by 8 bases and J by 0 bases; unmatched bases: 9. Germline V gene data show CDR1 as MNHEY and CDR2 as SVGAGI.

The chain carries TRBV5-1 and TRBJ2-7; 13 bases line up with TRBD2. V lost 3 bases and J lost 6; bases outside the gene matches: 6. The CDR3 totals 15 residues. In germline, CDR1 is SGHRS, CDR2 YFSETQ. CDR3 sequence reads: CASSWTSGSKGEQYF. CDR3 bases: TGCGCCAGCAGCTGGACTAGCGGGAGCAAGGGCGAGCAGTACTTC.

This chain uses TRBV14 with TRBJ1-4, with D unclear. Per the germline V gene, CDR1 is SGHDN and CDR2 is FVKESK. V was trimmed by 4 bases and J by 10 bases, leaving 7 bases between them. There are 11 residues in the CDR3. CDR3 coding DNA: TGTGCCAGCAGCCTCGGAGGAAAACTGTTTTTT. This sequence encodes CASSLGGKLFF. The variable domain in full, completed from reference TRBV14 and TRBJ1-4, reads EAGVTQFPSHSVIEKGQTVTLRCDPISGHDNLYWYRRVMGKEIKFLLHFVKESKQDESGMPNNRFLAERTGGTYSTLKVQPAELEDSGVYFCASSLGGKLFFGSGTQLSVL.

Only one count was recorded for this clone. This sequence joins TRBV29-1 and TRBJ2-3; no clear D gene. V was pared by 6 bases and J by 0 bases, with 10 bases between. In germline, CDR1 is SQVTM, CDR2 ANQGSEA. The CDR3 runs 13 residues. CDR3: CSVSLYSTDTQYF. CDR3 DNA: TGCAGCGTGAGTTTATACAGCACAGATACGCAGTATTTT.

The chain has TRBV19 and TRBJ2-5, with 15 bases matching TRBD2. The CDR3 length is 17 residues. CDR1 LNHDA and CDR2 SQIVND come from the germline V gene (reference sequence). Trimming took 4 bases from V and 5 from J; bases not matched to a gene: 8. CDR3 DNA sequence: TGTGCCAGTAGTACCAGGACTAGCGGGAGGGCCGGCGAGACCCAGTACTTC. It translates to CASSTRTSGRAGETQYF.

The chain links TRBV7-9 to TRBJ1-1; the match to TRBD1 covers 9 bases. V dropped 2 bases and J dropped 4; count of bases not matched to a gene: 5. CDR1 is SEHNR and CDR2 is FQNEAQ in the germline V gene (reference sequence). The CDR3 length is 15 residues. CDR3 nucleotide sequence: TGTGCCAGCAGCTTATCGGACAGGGGAGTCACTGAAGCTTTCTTT. This encodes CASSLSDRGVTEAFF.

Concerning this clone itself: Compared with germline, one end of the junction differs, possibly owing to a read error. The chain carries TRBV7-9 and TRBJ1-2; the D gene is possibly TRBD1 (6 bases). The germline V gene encodes CDR1 SEHNR and CDR2 FQNEAQ (reference sequence). CDR3 length: 15 amino acids. CDR3 loop: CSSSPGWGGGYGYTF. The CDR3 DNA reads as TGTTCCAGCAGCCCTGGATGGGGGGGCGGCTATGGCTACACCTTC. Variable domain in full (rest from reference TRBV7-9 and TRBJ1-2): DTGVSQNPRHKITKRGQNVTFRCDPISEHNRLYWYRQTLGQGPEFLTYFQNEAQLEKSRLLSDRFSAERPKGSFSTLEIQRTEQGDSAMYLCSSSPGWGGGYGYTFGSGTRLTVV.

The chain joins TRBV30 to TRBJ1-1, with D possibly TRBD1 on 6 matching bases. Germline-derived CDR1 and CDR2 are GTSNPN and SVGIG (reference sequence). Trimming pared 4 bases from V and 2 bases from J, leaving 17 bases between. There are 15 residues in the CDR3. The CDR3 loop is CAWKGVPLLNTEAFF. CDR3 DNA: TGTGCCTGGAAGGGGGTACCCTTGCTTAACACTGAAGCTTTCTTT.

The chain employs TRBV7-2 and TRBJ2-2; tentative D call: TRBD2 (5 bases). V shed 0 bases and J shed 5 bases, with 10 bases lying between them. CDR1 and CDR2 (germline): SGHTA, FQGNSA. The length of the CDR3 is 15 residues. This chain's CDR3 is CASSLAGVKTGELFF. The CDR3 DNA reads TGTGCCAGCAGCTTAGCGGGAGTTAAAACCGGGGAGCTGTTTTTT.

This chain joins TRBV15 and TRBJ1-2; no reliable D call. Germline V CDR1 and CDR2: LNHNV, YYDKDF (reference sequence). V was shortened by 0 bases and J by 2 bases, with 13 bases between the two germline ends. CDR3 length equals 16 residues. The CDR3 reads CATSRDRGKGNYGYTF. Here the CDR3 DNA reads TGTGCCACCAGCAGAGATCGAGGGAAAGGGAACTATGGCTACACCTTC.

The CDR3 loop is CASSFPLWGDENIQYF. CDR3 coding DNA: TGTGCCAGCAGCTTCCCCTTATGGGGGGACGAAAACATTCAGTACTTC. The chain is built from TRBV9 and TRBJ2-4; D may be TRBD2 (6 bases). CDR3 length: 16 residues. CDR1 is SGDLS, CDR2 YYNGEE, per germline. Trimming removed 4 bases from V and 5 bases from J, with 19 bases in between.

The chain carries TRBV6-6 and TRBJ2-1, with TRBD2 matching 7 bases. Per germline, CDR1 MNHNY and CDR2 SVGAGI (reference sequence). J was trimmed by 4 bases and V by 4 bases; bases with no gene match: 7. The CDR3 runs to 15 residues. DNA for the CDR3: TGTGCCAGCAGTTCTACTAGCGCCCCTTACAATGAGCAGTTCTTC. Residues: CASSSTSAPYNEQFF.

Note on this clone: The same CDR3 arises from other DNA sequences in this sample as well. The rearrangement links TRBV5-8 to TRBJ1-1; D not resolved. This CDR3 spans 15 amino acids. The germline V and J ends were trimmed by 0 bases and 1 base, with 10 bases remaining between them. The V gene's germline CDR1 is SGHTS and CDR2 YDEGEE. The CDR3 DNA is TGTGCCAGCAGCTTGGAAGAGGGAGGGAACACTGAAGCTTTCTTT. As protein: CASSLEEGGNTEAFF.

The chain links TRBV5-6 to TRBJ2-7, with D possibly being TRBD1 (6 bases). CDR1 is SGHDT, CDR2 YYEEEE, per germline. This CDR3 has 13 residues. Between the trimmed V and J ends, which lost 4 bases and 3 bases, there was a span of 11 bases. The CDR3 region is CASSRGHRYEQYF. In DNA form, the CDR3 reads TGTGCCAGCAGCCGGGGACACCGCTACGAGCAGTACTTC.

The chain carries TRBV18 and TRBJ1-2; 7 bases are shared with TRBD1. From germline, CDR1 is KGHSH and CDR2 LQKENI. The CDR3 is 14 amino acids. J was trimmed by 8 bases and V by 1 base; bases with no gene match: 7. DNA of the CDR3: TGTGCCAGCTCACCACAGACAGGGTTTTACGGCTACACCTTC. Residues: CASSPQTGFYGYTF.

This chain uses TRBV30 with TRBJ1-2; D is unresolved. This CDR3 comprises 15 residues. V was pared by 3 bases and J by 5 bases, with 19 bases between. Germline assignment: CDR1 GTSNPN and CDR2 SVGIG (reference sequence). The DNA for the CDR3 is TGTGCCTGGAGCGTACCTGTCCTGAGGGAGTATGGCTACACCTTC. As protein: CAWSVPVLREYGYTF.

The chain carries TRBV6-5 and TRBJ1-5, with TRBD1 matching 8 bases. The CDR3 totals 15 residues. Germline V CDR1 and CDR2: MNHEY, SVGAGI. J lost 4 bases, V lost 6 bases, and 8 bases had no gene match. The chain's CDR3 is CASRPRDRRNQPQHF. For the CDR3, the DNA is TGTGCCAGCAGGCCGCGGGACAGGAGGAATCAGCCCCAGCATTTT.